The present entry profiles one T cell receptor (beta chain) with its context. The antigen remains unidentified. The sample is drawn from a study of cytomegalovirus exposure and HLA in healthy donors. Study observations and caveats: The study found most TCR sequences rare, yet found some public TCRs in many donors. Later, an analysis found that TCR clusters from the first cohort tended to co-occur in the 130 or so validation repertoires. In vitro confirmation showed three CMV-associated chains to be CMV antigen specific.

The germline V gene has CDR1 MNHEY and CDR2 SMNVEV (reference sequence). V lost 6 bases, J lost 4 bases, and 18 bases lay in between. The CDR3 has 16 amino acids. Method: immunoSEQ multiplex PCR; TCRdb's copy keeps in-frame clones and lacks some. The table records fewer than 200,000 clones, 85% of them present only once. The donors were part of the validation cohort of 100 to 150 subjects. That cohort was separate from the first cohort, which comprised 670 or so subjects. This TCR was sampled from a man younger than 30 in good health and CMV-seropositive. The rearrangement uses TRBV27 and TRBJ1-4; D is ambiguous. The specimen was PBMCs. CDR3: CASSNDGGAGNEKLFF. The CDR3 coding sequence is TGTGCCAGCAGCAACGACGGCGGCGCCGGTAATGAAAAACTGTTTTTT.